The sequence of this T cell receptor (beta chain) was determined in a study of T cell changes during pregnancy in multiple sclerosis. The CDR3 length is 18 residues. Germline V CDR1 and CDR2: SGHVS, FQNEAQ. J was trimmed by 0 bases and V by 6 bases; bases with no gene match: 10. Produced via immunoSEQ multiplex PCR; TCRdb's table is partial and in-frame only. The sample has about 44,000 clones, 85% to 95% seen once. The source is a female donor with multiple sclerosis, enrolled in a pregnancy study. V usage is TRBV7-8 and J usage is TRBJ1-3; 11 bases align to TRBD1. The specimen was CD4+ T cells from peripheral blood mononuclear cells, collected in the first trimester of pregnancy. For the CDR3, the DNA is TGTGCCAGCAGACCAGGGACAGGGGGGACTTTCTCTGGAAACACCATATATTTT. This sequence encodes CASRPGTGGTFSGNTIYF.